This T cell receptor (beta chain) was captured in a study of tumor and adjacent non-tumor tissue in lung cancer. This clonotype has at least ten counts. RNA was extracted from bulk tissue without any cell sorting. The CDR3 sequence is 13 residues long. Trimming shortened V by 3 bases and J by 3 bases, and 9 bases separated the two germline ends. Three rounds of nested PCR, following a modified ARM-PCR protocol, produced the TCRbeta library. TCRdb itself ran the multiplex PCR reads through MiXCR, one entry per CDR3 protein. The sample has tens of thousands of distinct CDR3 sequences, less than 80% seen once.

V and J are TRBV12-3 or TRBV12-4 and TRBJ2-7; the D gene is possibly TRBD1 (5 bases). The clonotype was recovered from a man aged 55 to 69 with non-small cell lung cancer. Sequenced: lung tumor tissue. CDR3 residues: CASSFGQGYEQYF. Written as DNA, the CDR3 is TGTGCCAGCAGTTTCGGGCAGGGCTACGAGCAGTACTTC.